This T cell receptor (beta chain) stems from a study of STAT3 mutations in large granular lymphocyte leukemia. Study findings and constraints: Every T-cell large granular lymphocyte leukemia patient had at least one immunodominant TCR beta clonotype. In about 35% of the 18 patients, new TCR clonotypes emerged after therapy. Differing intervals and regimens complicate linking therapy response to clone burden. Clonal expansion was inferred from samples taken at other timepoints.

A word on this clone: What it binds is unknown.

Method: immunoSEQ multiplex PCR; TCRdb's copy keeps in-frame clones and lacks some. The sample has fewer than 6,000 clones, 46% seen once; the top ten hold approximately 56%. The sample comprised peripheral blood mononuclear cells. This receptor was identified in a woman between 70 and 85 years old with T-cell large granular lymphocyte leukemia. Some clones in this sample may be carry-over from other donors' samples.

CDR3 DNA sequence: TGTGCCAGCAGAACGACAGTGTCCCTTTCCTACGAGCAGTACTTC. Translation gives CASRTTVSLSYEQYF. This rearrangement joins TRBV6-6 to TRBJ2-7; D is possibly TRBD1 (5 bases). Between the trimmed V and J ends, which lost 6 bases and 1 base, there was a span of 16 bases. The germline gives CDR1 MNHNY, CDR2 SVGAGI (reference sequence). CDR3 length equals 15 residues.